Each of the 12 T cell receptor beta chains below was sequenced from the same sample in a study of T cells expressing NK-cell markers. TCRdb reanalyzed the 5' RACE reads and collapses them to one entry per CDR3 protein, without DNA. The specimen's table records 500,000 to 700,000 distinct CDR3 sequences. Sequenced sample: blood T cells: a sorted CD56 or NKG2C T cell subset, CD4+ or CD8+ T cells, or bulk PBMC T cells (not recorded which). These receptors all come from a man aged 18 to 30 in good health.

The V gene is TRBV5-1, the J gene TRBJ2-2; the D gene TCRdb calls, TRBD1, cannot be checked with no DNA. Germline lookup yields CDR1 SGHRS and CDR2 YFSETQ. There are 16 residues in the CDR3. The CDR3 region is CASSPGTFNHVGELFF.

CDR3: CASFGGIGALHF. V gene TRBV2 combines with J gene TRBJ1-6; checking the TCRdb D call of TRBD1 is not possible without DNA. The CDR3 has 12 residues. Germline CDR1 and CDR2: SNHLY and FYNNEI.

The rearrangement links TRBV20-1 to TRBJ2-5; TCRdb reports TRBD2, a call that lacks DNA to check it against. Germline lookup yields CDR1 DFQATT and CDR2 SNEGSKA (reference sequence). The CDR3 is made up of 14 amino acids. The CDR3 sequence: CSAPSGRAMETQYF.

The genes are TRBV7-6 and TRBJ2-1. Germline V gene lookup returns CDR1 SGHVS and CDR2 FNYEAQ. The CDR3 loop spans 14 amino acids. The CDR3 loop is CASSLGGLRNEQFF.

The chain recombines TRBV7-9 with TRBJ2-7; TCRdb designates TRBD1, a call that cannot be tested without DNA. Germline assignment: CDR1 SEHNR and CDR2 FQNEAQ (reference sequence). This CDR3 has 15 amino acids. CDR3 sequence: CASSLARDTGYEQYF.

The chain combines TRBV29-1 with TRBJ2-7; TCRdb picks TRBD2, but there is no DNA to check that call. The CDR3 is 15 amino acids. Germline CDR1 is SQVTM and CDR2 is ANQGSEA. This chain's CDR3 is CSVEELAGGYHEQYF.

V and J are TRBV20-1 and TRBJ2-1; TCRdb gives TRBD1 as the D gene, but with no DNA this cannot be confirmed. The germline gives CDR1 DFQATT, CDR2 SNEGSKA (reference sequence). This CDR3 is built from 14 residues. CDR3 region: CSARVRTGYNEQFF.

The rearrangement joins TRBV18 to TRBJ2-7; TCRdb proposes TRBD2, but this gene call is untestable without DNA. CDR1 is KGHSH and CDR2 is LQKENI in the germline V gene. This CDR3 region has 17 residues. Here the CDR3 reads CASSPGTSGTLAWEQYF.

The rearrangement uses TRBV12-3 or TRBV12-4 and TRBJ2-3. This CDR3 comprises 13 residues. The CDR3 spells CAYRPDWVDTQYF.

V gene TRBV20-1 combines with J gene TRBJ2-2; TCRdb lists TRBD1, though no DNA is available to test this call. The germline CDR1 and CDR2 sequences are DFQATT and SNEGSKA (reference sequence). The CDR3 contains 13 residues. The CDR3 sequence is CSARSGSAGELFF.

The CDR3: CASSRQGSTGELFF. The rearrangement links TRBV3-1 to TRBJ2-2. The CDR3 has 14 residues. Germline assignment: CDR1 LGHDT and CDR2 YNNKEL (reference sequence).

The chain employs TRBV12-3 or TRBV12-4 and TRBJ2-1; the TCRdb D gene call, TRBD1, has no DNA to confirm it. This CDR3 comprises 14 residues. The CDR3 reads CASTHDKPGNEQFF.